Following are 29 T cell receptor beta chains from one sample sequenced in a study of cytomegalovirus exposure and HLA in healthy donors. This PCR relied on a set of 60 Vbeta primers and 13 Jbeta primers. The assay was immunoSEQ multiplex PCR, and TCRdb's table has in-frame clones only and misses some. The top ten clones hold about 6.6% of a sample with fewer than 130,000 clones, roughly three quarters of them seen once. The specimen sequenced was PBMCs. These receptors were obtained from a man aged 25-45 years in good health and CMV-seropositive.

The chain employs TRBV11-2 and TRBJ1-2, with D unclear. Trimming removed 1 base from V and 8 bases from J, with 11 bases in between. CDR3 length: 13 residues. The germline V gene has CDR1 SGHAT and CDR2 FQNNGV. CDR3 sequence (DNA): TGTGCCAGCAGCTTAGTGACTGAGTCAGGCTACACCTTC. As protein: CASSLVTESGYTF.

V and J are TRBV27 and TRBJ2-5; 8 bases are shared with TRBD1. Germline CDR1 MNHEY, CDR2 SMNVEV (reference sequence). Losses at the gene ends were 6 bases for V and 11 bases for J; bases not matched to a gene: 11. There are 13 residues in the CDR3. DNA for the CDR3: TGTGCCAGCAGCGAATACAGGGGGGAAGAGCAGTACTTC. Translated: CASSEYRGEEQYF.

J is TRBJ1-2 and V is TRBV18; D is unresolved. Per the germline V gene, CDR1 is KGHSH and CDR2 is LQKENI. The CDR3 has 12 residues. V dropped 3 bases and J dropped 7 bases, with 9 bases sitting between them. The CDR3 DNA follows: TGTGCCAGCTCACCGGGCGTAATTGGCTACACCTTC. It encodes CASSPGVIGYTF.

The rearrangement links TRBV29-1 to TRBJ1-5, with D perhaps matching TRBD1 (5 bases). V gave up 6 bases and J gave up 6 bases, with 12 bases separating them. The CDR3 consists of 12 residues. Per the germline V gene, CDR1 is SQVTM and CDR2 is ANQGSEA. CDR3 region: CSVGGGSQPQHF. The CDR3 DNA reads TGCAGCGTCGGGGGGGGGAGTCAGCCCCAGCATTTT.

This chain joins TRBV27 and TRBJ2-7; 8 bases are shared with TRBD2. The CDR3 is made up of 13 amino acids. The junction had 2 bases not matched to a gene; V was cut back by 2 bases and J by 5 bases. Germline-derived CDR1 and CDR2 are MNHEY and SMNVEV (reference sequence). The CDR3 loop reads CASSLVGGDEQYF. CDR3 sequence (DNA): TGTGCCAGCAGTTTAGTCGGGGGGGACGAGCAGTACTTC.

CDR3 protein: CASQDRVGYNEQFF. As DNA, the CDR3 is TGTGCCAGTCAAGACAGGGTGGGATACAATGAGCAGTTCTTC. The chain recombines TRBV19 with TRBJ2-1; 7 bases are shared with TRBD1. The junction had 8 bases not matched to a gene; V was cut back by 8 bases and J by 4 bases. The CDR3 sequence is 14 residues long. CDR1 and CDR2 from the germline V gene are LNHDA and SQIVND (reference sequence).

The chain joins TRBV5-4 to TRBJ1-1; the D is unclear. V lost 2 bases and J lost 0, with 14 bases in between. Germline CDR1 SGHNT, CDR2 YYREEE (reference sequence). The CDR3 has 16 residues. In nucleotides, the CDR3 is TGTGCCAGCAGCTTCCCCAACAGAGACCTGAACACTGAAGCTTTCTTT. Protein product: CASSFPNRDLNTEAFF.

V gene TRBV28 combines with J gene TRBJ2-1, with TRBD2 matching over 9 bases. V trimming: 7 bases; J trimming: 0 bases; junction bases outside the gene matches: 7. This CDR3 comprises 16 residues. Germline V gives CDR1 MDHEN, CDR2 SYDVKM. In DNA form, the CDR3 reads TGTGCCAGCAACCTAGCGGGGACAAGCTCCTACAATGAGCAGTTCTTC. Protein: CASNLAGTSSYNEQFF.

The chain employs TRBV5-6 and TRBJ2-1; D not resolved. Trimming pared 4 bases from V and 4 bases from J, leaving 9 bases between. Looked up from germline, CDR1 is SGHDT and CDR2 is YYEEEE. The CDR3 is made up of 13 amino acids. In DNA form, the CDR3 reads TGTGCCAGCAGCCTCACTACTTACAATGAGCAGTTCTTC. Residues: CASSLTTYNEQFF.

The CDR3 is CASSSWQRSTDTQYF. The CDR3 DNA reads TGCGCCAGCAGCTCTTGGCAGCGTAGCACAGATACGCAGTATTTT. This chain links TRBV5-1 with TRBJ2-3, with unresolved D. Germline-derived CDR1 and CDR2 are SGHRS and YFSETQ. The CDR3 has 15 residues. V was cut by 3 bases and J by 0 bases, with 11 bases left in between.

This clone was seen only once. The rearrangement uses TRBV5-6 and TRBJ2-3; 11 bases agree with TRBD2. Losses at the gene ends were 0 bases for V and 6 bases for J; bases not matched to a gene: 9. The CDR3 has 17 residues. Germline values: CDR1 SGHDT, CDR2 YYEEEE. The CDR3 is CASSLGIAGGLRDTQYF. CDR3 DNA sequence: TGTGCCAGCAGCTTGGGGATAGCGGGGGGGTTGAGGGATACGCAGTATTTT.

CDR3 protein: CAWRQGGGYTF. For the CDR3, the DNA is TGTGCCTGGCGACAGGGCGGAGGCTACACCTTC. The chain recombines TRBV30 with TRBJ1-2, with 7 bases identical to TRBD1. Germline V lookup: CDR1 GTSNPN, CDR2 SVGIG (reference sequence). This CDR3 spans 11 amino acids. The ends lost 5 bases at V and 8 bases at J; junction bases unmatched: 5.

The chain couples TRBV5-1 to TRBJ2-7, with TRBD1 as a possible D gene (5 bases). Germline V gene sequence: CDR1 SGHRS, CDR2 YFSETQ. The V end lost 4 bases, the J end lost 2 bases, and 13 bases lay between the germline ends. This CDR3 comprises 14 residues. The CDR3 coding sequence is TGCGCCAGCAGCCTACCGGACACGGCCTACGAGCAGTACTTC. It encodes CASSLPDTAYEQYF.

The chain employs TRBV4-1 and TRBJ2-1, with TRBD2 matching 9 bases. V shed 0 bases, J shed 5 bases, and the junction held 5 bases outside the gene matches. Germline V gives CDR1 MGHRA, CDR2 YSYEKL. This CDR3 has 16 amino acids. The CDR3 DNA reads TGCGCCAGCAGCCAAGATATGACTAGCGGTCACAATGAGCAGTTCTTC. Residues: CASSQDMTSGHNEQFF.

The chain uses TRBV10-1 and TRBJ1-3, with D unresolved. Germline V gene sequence: CDR1 WNHNN, CDR2 SYGVQD (reference sequence). V was cut by 8 bases and J by 1 base, with 3 bases left in between. The CDR3 is 11 amino acids. The CDR3 sequence is CASLSGNTIYF. The DNA for the CDR3 is TGCGCCAGCCTATCTGGAAACACCATATATTTT.

V is TRBV25-1 and J is TRBJ2-5; D not certain. The J call may not be correct, given that the DNA end is closer to TRBJ2-7. Germline assignment: CDR1 MGHDK and CDR2 SYGVNS. The CDR3 has 14 residues. The CDR3 reads CASSESGFGPEQYF. For the CDR3, the DNA is TGTGCCAGCAGTGAATCGGGTTTTGGCCCCGAGCAGTACTTC.

J is TRBJ2-3 and V is TRBV5-1, with D possibly TRBD2 on 6 matching bases. CDR3 size: 17 residues. Germline CDR1 SGHRS, CDR2 YFSETQ. Between the trimmed V and J ends, which lost 4 bases and 0 bases, there was a span of 18 bases. The CDR3 sequence is CASSPLSIAASTDTQYF. The CDR3 bases are TGCGCCAGCAGCCCATTATCGATAGCGGCTAGCACAGATACGCAGTATTTT. Full variable domain (missing parts from reference TRBV5-1 and TRBJ2-3): KAGVTQTPRYLIKTRGQQVTLSCSPISGHRSVSWYQQTPGQGLQFLFEYFSETQRNKGNFPGRFSGRQFSNSRSEMNVSTLELGDSALYLCASSPLSIAASTDTQYFGPGTRLTVL.

V and J are TRBV7-2 and TRBJ2-5; 9 positions match TRBD1. The V gene end was trimmed by 1 base and the J gene end by 5 bases; junction bases not matched to a gene: 5. In germline, CDR1 is SGHTA, CDR2 FQGNSA. The length of the CDR3 is 15 residues. The CDR3 loop is CASSLGTGVDETQYF. The CDR3 DNA is TGTGCCAGCAGCTTAGGGACAGGGGTTGATGAGACCCAGTACTTC.

The chain recombines TRBV9 with TRBJ1-4, with D possibly being TRBD1 (6 bases). Trimming removed 4 bases from V and 6 bases from J, with 13 bases in between. Germline V lookup: CDR1 SGDLS, CDR2 YYNGEE. The CDR3 is made up of 14 amino acids. CDR3 coding DNA: TGTGCCAGCAGCCGACAGGATGGTGATGAAAAACTGTTTTTT. This translates into CASSRQDGDEKLFF.

The rearrangement joins TRBV7-2 to TRBJ1-3; 9 bases match TRBD1. This CDR3 spans 17 amino acids. V gave up 5 bases and J gave up 1 base; unmatched junction bases: 9. Germline V gene data show CDR1 as SGHTA and CDR2 as FQGNSA. CDR3: CASSRVMDRGSGNTIYF. Written as DNA, the CDR3 is TGTGCCAGCAGCCGGGTCATGGACAGGGGATCTGGAAACACCATATATTTT. The variable domain in full, completed from reference TRBV7-2 and TRBJ1-3, reads GAGVSQSPSNKVTEKGKDVELRCDPISGHTALYWYRQSLGQGLEFLIYFQGNSAPDKSGLPSDRFSAERTGGSVSTLTIQRTQQEDSAVYLCASSRVMDRGSGNTIYFGEGSWLTVV.

This clone was found a few times. The V call is TRBV4-1, the J call TRBJ1-1; D is uncertain. V lost 4 bases and J lost 3, with 9 bases in between. In germline, CDR1 is MGHRA, CDR2 YSYEKL. The CDR3 is made up of 13 amino acids. The CDR3 coding sequence is TGCGCCAGCAGCCGAGAGGCGGACACTGAAGCTTTCTTT. It specifies CASSREADTEAFF.

In regard to this clone: A junction end diverges from the germline sequence, so it may reflect a read error. V usage is TRBV28 and J usage is TRBJ1-5; the match to TRBD1 covers 8 bases. Germline CDR1 is MDHEN and CDR2 is SYDVKM. The CDR3 covers 16 residues. The CDR3 protein is CASRLTGDRPYHPQHF. For the CDR3, the DNA is TGTGCCAGCAGACTCACGGGGGACAGGCCCTATCACCCCCAGCATTTT.

J is TRBJ2-1 and V is TRBV4-2, with 13 bases lining up with TRBD2. CDR1 is LGHNA, CDR2 YNFKEQ, per germline. The CDR3 runs 15 residues. Germline trimming cut 6 bases from V and 5 bases from J; bases unmatched to any gene: 4. CDR3 protein: CASRILAGGDNEQFF. CDR3 bases: TGTGCCAGCAGAATACTAGCGGGGGGGGACAATGAGCAGTTCTTC.

This clone appeared a few times. The rearrangement joins TRBV4-1 to TRBJ2-7; 12 bases are a match to TRBD2. The CDR3 is 19 amino acids. The germline gives CDR1 MGHRA, CDR2 YSYEKL. Trimming at V came to 4 bases and at J to 4 bases, leaving 17 bases not matched to a gene. As DNA, the CDR3 is TGCGCCAGCAGCCGGGAGCATCGGCGGCTAGCGGGGGGGAGGTACGAGCAGTACTTC. This gives the protein CASSREHRRLAGGRYEQYF.

The J gene is TRBJ2-7, the V gene TRBV2, with TRBD2 identical over 8 bases. Germline loops: CDR1 SNHLY, CDR2 FYNNEI. Trimming cost V 7 bases and J 4 bases; bases outside gene matches: 9. The CDR3 has 14 amino acids. The CDR3 region is CASTPRTGGYEQYF. For the CDR3, the DNA is TGTGCCAGCACCCCCCGAACGGGGGGGTACGAGCAGTACTTC. The full variable domain, rest sourced from reference TRBV2 and TRBJ2-7, is EPEVTQTPSHQVTQMGQEVILRCVPISNHLYFYWYRQILGQKVEFLVSFYNNEISEKSEIFDDQFSVERPDGSNFTLKIRSTKLEDSAMYFCASTPRTGGYEQYFGPGTRLTVT.

This clone was counted a few times. The junction shows a germline mismatch at one end, possibly a read error. The chain combines TRBV7-7 with TRBJ2-7; D ambiguous. The germline gives CDR1 SSHAT, CDR2 FNYEAQ (reference sequence). CDR3 length: 13 residues. CDR3 in amino acids: CASSLDITYEQYF. In DNA form, the CDR3 reads TGTGCTAGCAGCTTAGACATTACCTACGAGCAGTACTTC.

By sample share, this clone is medium-sized. This chain joins TRBV19 and TRBJ2-3; D gene ambiguous. CDR1 and CDR2 from the germline V gene are LNHDA and SQIVND (reference sequence). The CDR3 covers 12 residues. V lost 6 bases and J lost 0, with 4 bases in between. In nucleotides, the CDR3 is TGTGCCAGTAGGCAGAGCACAGATACGCAGTATTTT. Its protein is CASRQSTDTQYF.

The V gene is TRBV11-3, the J gene TRBJ2-7; 9 bases align to TRBD1. V was clipped by 6 bases and J by 4 bases; unmatched bases: 7. The CDR3 has 14 amino acids. Germline lookup yields CDR1 SGHNT and CDR2 YENEEA. The CDR3 protein is CASSQTGGIYEQYF. CDR3 coding DNA: TGTGCCAGCAGTCAGACAGGGGGGATTTACGAGCAGTACTTC. Complete variable domain (other parts from reference TRBV11-3 and TRBJ2-7): EAGVVQSPRYKIIEKKQPVAFWCNPISGHNTLYWYLQNLGQGPELLIRYENEEAVDDSQLPKDRFSAERLKGVDSTLKIQPAELGDSAVYLCASSQTGGIYEQYFGPGTRLTVT.

This CDR3 is CAISESGGVYNEQFF. The CDR3, as DNA: TGTGCCATCAGTGAGTCGGGCGGGGTTTACAATGAGCAGTTCTTC. The genes are TRBV10-3 and TRBJ2-1, with D possibly matching TRBD2 (6 bases). The CDR3 is 15 residues long. The V gene's germline CDR1 is ENHRY and CDR2 SYGVKD. V lost 0 bases and J 4 bases, leaving 10 bases between the germline ends.